A single sample gave rise to the 3 T cell receptor beta chains below, sequenced in a study of blood T cell repertoires in COVID-19. Generated by immunoSEQ multiplex PCR, the TCRdb table keeps only in-frame clones and is missing some. The sample records about 210,000 clones, around 85% being singletons. Specimen: peripheral blood. The receptors stem from a man in his fifties or sixties with COVID-19, enrolled during active disease.

This chain uses TRBV3-1 (or the pseudogene TRBV3-2) with TRBJ2-2, with TRBD1 as a possible D gene (6 bases). V lost 8 bases and J 1 base, leaving 11 bases between the germline ends. This CDR3 region has 14 residues. Germline-derived CDR1 and CDR2 are LGHDT and YNNKEL (reference sequence). The CDR3 sequence: CASSTTGNTGELFF. DNA for the CDR3: TGTGCCAGCTCGACGACAGGGAACACCGGGGAGCTGTTTTTT.

The CDR3 here is CATSGTPGSYEQYF. CDR3 bases: TGTGCCACCAGTGGGACTCCCGGATCCTACGAGCAGTACTTC. The chain is built from TRBV24-1 and TRBJ2-7; D is perhaps TRBD2 (5 bases). Trimming left V 5 bases short and J 1 base short, with 11 bases between. The CDR3 runs 14 residues. Germline V gene lookup returns CDR1 KGHDR and CDR2 SFDVKD.

The genes are TRBV7-6 and TRBJ1-1; D is perhaps TRBD1 (5 bases). In germline, CDR1 is SGHVS, CDR2 FNYEAQ. The V gene lost 1 base and the J gene lost 3 bases, with 12 bases spanning the gap. CDR3 size: 15 residues. The CDR3 DNA reads as TGTGCCAGCAGCTTAGGGGGGGGACGCGACACTGAAGCTTTCTTT. It is translated as CASSLGGGRDTEAFF.